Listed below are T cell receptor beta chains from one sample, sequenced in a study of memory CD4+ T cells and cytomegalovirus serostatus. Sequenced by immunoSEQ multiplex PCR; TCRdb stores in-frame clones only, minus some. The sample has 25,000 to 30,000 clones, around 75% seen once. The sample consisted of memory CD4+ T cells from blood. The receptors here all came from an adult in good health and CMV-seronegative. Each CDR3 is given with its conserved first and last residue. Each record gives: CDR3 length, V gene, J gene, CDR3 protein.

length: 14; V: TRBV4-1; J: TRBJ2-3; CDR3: CASSLSGSTDTQYF
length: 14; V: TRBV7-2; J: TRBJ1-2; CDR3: CASRGSRGLYGYTF
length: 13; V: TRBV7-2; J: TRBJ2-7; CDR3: CASSRDRGYEQYF
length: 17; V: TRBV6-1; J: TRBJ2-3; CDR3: CASSVSPWGFGTDTQYF
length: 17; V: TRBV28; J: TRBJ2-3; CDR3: CASSSLTSGGSTDTQYF
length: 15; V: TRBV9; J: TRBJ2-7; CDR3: CASSVGTGDSYEQYF
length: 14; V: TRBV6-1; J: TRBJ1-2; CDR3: CASSEGVQNYGYTF
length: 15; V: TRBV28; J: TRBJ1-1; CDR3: CASSLPGRGYLGAFF
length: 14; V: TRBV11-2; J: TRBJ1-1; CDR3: CASSLRGQGWEAFF
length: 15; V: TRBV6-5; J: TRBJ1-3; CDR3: CASSRRQGLGNTIYF
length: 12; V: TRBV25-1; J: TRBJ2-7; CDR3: CASSDREGEQYF
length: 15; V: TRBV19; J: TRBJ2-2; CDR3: CASGTDRLNTGELFF
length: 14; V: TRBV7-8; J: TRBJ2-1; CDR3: CASSLAGGLDEQFF
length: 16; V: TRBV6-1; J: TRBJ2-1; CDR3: CASTQAGYSSYNEQFF
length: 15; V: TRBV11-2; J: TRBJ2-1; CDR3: CASSLAGGRDNEQFF
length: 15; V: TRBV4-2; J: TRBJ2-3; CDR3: CASSQDRGITDTQYF
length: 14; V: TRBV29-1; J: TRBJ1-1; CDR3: CSVGSRITNTEAFF
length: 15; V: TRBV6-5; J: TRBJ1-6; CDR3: CASSLQWGGNSPLHF
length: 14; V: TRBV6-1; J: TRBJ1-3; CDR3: CASSRADTGNTIYF
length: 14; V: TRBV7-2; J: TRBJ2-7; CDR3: CASSLGGASFEQYF
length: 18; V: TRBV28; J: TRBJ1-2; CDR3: CASSLLRTGNSVNYGYTF
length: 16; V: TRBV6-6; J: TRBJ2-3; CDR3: CASSPGQGAYTDTQYF
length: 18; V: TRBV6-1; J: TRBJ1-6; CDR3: CASSEGQSTYLRNSPLHF
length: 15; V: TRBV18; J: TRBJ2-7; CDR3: CASSPLGTGTYEQYF
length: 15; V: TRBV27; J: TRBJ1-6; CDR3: CASSRGQGENSPLHF
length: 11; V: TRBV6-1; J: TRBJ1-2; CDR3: CASSINYGYTF
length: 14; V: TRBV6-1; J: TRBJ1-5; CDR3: CASRATGGIQPQHF
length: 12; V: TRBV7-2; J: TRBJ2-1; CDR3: CASSLGNNEQFF
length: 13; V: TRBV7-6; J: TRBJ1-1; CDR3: CASSAGGNTEAFF